This TCR beta chain was captured by sequencing in a study of OX40 agonist ivuxolimab in advanced cancers. Germline values: CDR1 MNHEY, CDR2 SMNVEV (reference sequence). CDR3 length: 14 amino acids. V shed 2 bases and J shed 4 bases, with 11 bases lying between them. Clones were sequenced by immunoSEQ multiplex PCR, and TCRdb holds only the in-frame ones, with some missing. The table includes 73,000 or so clones, about 92% detected once. The material sequenced was CD4+ or CD8+ T cells sorted from blood, taken in a trial of the OX40 agonist ivuxolimab. This clonotype was obtained from an adult with an advanced solid tumor such as melanoma, head and neck, liver or kidney cancer. The chain carries TRBV27 and TRBJ2-5, with TRBD1 as a possible D gene (7 bases). This chain's CDR3 is CASSLMQGGETQYF. DNA of the CDR3: TGTGCCAGCAGTTTAATGCAGGGGGGAGAGACCCAGTACTTC.